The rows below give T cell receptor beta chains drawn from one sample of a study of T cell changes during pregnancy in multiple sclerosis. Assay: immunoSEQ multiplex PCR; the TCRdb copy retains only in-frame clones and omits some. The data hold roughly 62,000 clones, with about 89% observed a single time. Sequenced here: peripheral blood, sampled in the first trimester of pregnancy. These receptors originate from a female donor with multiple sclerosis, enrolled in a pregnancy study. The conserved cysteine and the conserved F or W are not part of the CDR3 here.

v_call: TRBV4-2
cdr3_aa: ASSQDPVLGLHGGGNTIY

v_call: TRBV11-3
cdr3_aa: ASSLGQGLLGNEQF

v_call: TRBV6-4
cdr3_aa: ASSDRLLAGGPLSDTQY

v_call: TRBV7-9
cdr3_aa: ASSLQGADTEAF

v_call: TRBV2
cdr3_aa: ASRQQGPGYEQY

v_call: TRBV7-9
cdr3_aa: ASSSRTSGGYEQY

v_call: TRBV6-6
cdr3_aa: ASSGTSGGGETQY

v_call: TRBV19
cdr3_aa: ASRVQGAWTEAF

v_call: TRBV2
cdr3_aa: ASSEPFLYEQY

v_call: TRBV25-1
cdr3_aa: ASSEFWRVTYEQY

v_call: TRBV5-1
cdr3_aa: ASSLLTLAGVNEQF

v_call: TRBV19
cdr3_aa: ASSDPGQGNHEQY

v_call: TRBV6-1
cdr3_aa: ASTPSGGWHEKLF

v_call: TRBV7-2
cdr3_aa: ASSADRGIVGYT

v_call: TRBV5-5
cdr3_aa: ASSILPDGTDTEAF

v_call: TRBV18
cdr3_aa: ASSPRTSQGQQPQH

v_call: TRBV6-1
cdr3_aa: ASSEDGSSYNEQF

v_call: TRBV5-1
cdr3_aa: ASSFGQGTVTIY

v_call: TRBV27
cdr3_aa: ASGPDGGGYT

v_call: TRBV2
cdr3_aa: ASRGSTGLTLMNTEAF

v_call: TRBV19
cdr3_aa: ASRGPRAGGGYT

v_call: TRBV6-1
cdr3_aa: ASSEAGYRAGDEKLF

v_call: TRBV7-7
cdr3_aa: ASSPGTGVGELF

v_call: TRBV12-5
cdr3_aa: ASGMSIGRKETQY

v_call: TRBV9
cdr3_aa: ASSDRTGLNEKLF

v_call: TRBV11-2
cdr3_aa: ASGPIPGGNYGYT

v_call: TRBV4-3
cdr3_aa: ASSREPTESGGDLDTQY

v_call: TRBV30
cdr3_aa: AWRRAYGYT

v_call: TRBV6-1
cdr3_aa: ASNWDRVDSPLH

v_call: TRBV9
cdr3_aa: ASSVGSSNNEKLF

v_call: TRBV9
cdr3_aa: ASSPEGLGEQY

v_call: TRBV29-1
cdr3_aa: SVEAGDPLTDTEAF

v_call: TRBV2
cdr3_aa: ASSEPGQGNYGYT

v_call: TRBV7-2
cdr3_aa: ASSFGSAQPQH

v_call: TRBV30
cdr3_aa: AWGRGPLTSGANVLT

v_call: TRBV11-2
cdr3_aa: ASSLGGGKEKLF

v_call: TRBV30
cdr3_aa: AWSFLGGTPDYEQY

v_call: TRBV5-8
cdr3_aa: ASSSPGGANVLT

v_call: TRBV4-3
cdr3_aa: ASSQGEEMYNEQF

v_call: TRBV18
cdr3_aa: ASSLAEETQY

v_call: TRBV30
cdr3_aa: AWERARMMNTEAF

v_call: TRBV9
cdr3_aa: ASSVQDNQPQH

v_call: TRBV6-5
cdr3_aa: ASRKDRDAKNIQY

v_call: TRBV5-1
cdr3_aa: ASSWAGLANYEQY

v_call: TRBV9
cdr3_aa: ASSVSTTRVSYGYT

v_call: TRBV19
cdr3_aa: ASRQTVYYGYT

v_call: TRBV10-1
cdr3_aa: ASSESSTHRGLNTYGYT

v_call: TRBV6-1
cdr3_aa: ASRSGSGYT

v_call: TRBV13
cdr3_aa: ASSFQSAGGGRNEQF

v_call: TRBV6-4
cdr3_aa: ASSDSSGGDYNEQF

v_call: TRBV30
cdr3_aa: AWSGDRGNSPLH

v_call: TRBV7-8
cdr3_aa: ASKKRRANTGELF

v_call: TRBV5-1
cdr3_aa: ASSTGLEPNIQY

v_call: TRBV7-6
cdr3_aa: ASSPAGNTEAF

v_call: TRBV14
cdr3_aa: ASSQDRILGPSSYEQY